This T cell receptor beta chain was captured by sequencing in a study of T cells in localized non-small cell lung cancer. TCRdb's table, derived via immunoSEQ multiplex PCR, lists solely in-frame clones and lacks some. The sample holds about 1,300 clones; about 24% are singletons and the top ten take under 12%. A word on this clone: Its target is not known.

General study findings and limits: Increased T cell density in blood showed an association with longer overall survival. It was uninvolved adjacent lung that showed the highest T cell clonality, exceeding tumor. Heterogeneity stays possible, as sequencing covered only one tumor region.

The CDR3 contains 15 residues. The germline V gene encodes CDR1 GTSNPN and CDR2 SVGIG (reference sequence). The germline V and J ends were trimmed by 5 bases and 1 base, with 15 bases remaining between them. V and J are TRBV30 and TRBJ1-3; D remains unclear. This receptor was obtained from a male donor aged 60 or older with stage I lung adenocarcinoma. This material consisted of lung tumor tissue, taken before any cancer treatment. Here the CDR3 reads CAWGLWVSSGNTIYF. DNA of the CDR3: TGTGCCTGGGGACTTTGGGTGTCTTCTGGAAACACCATATATTTT.